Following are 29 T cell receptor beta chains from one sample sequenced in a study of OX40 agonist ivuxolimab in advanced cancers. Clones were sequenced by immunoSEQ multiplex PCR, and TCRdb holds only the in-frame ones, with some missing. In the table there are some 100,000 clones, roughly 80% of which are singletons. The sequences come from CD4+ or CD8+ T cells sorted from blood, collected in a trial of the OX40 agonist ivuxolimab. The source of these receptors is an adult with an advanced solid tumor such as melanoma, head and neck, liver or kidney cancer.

The CDR3 bases are TGTGCCAGCAGCTTGGTTGGGACGGGGAACACTGAAGCTTTCTTT. Residues: CASSLVGTGNTEAFF. The rearrangement uses TRBV5-4 and TRBJ1-1; D possibly corresponds to TRBD1 (5 bases). The ends were cut back, 0 bases at V and 1 base at J, with 10 bases in the middle. From germline, CDR1 is SGHNT and CDR2 YYREEE (reference sequence). The CDR3 is 15 residues long.

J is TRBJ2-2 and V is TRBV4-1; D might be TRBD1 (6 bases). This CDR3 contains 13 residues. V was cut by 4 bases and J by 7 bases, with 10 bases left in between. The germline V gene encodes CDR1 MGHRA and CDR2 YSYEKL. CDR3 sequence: CASSPPGVGELFF. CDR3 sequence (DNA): TGCGCCAGCAGCCCTCCAGGGGTCGGGGAGCTGTTTTTT.

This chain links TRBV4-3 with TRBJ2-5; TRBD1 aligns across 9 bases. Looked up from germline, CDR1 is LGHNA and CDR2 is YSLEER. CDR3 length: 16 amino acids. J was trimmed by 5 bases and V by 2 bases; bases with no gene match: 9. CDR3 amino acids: CASSQRGTGNMETQYF. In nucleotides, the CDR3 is TGCGCCAGCAGCCAAAGGGGGACAGGGAATATGGAGACCCAGTACTTC.

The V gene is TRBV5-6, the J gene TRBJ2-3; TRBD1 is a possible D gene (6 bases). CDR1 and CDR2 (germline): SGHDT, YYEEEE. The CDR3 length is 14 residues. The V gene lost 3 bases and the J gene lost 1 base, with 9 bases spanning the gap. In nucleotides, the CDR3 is TGTGCCAGCAGCTACAGGGCGGGCACAGATACGCAGTATTTT. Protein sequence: CASSYRAGTDTQYF.

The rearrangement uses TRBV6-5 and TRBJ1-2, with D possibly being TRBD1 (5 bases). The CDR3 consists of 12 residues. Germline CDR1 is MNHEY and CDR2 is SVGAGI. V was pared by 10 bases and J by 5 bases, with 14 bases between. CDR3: CATQVGDYGYTF. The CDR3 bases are TGTGCCACCCAGGTGGGGGATTATGGCTACACCTTC.

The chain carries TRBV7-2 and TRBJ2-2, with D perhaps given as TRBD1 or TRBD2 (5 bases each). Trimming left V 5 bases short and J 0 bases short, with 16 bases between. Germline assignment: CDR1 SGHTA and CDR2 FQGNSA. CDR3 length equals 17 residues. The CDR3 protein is CASSLRWGSANTGELFF. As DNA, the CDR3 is TGTGCCAGCAGCCTAAGGTGGGGGTCCGCGAACACCGGGGAGCTGTTTTTT.

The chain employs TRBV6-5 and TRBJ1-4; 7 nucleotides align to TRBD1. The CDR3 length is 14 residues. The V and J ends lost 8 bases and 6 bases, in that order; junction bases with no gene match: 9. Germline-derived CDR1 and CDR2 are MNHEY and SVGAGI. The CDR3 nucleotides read TGTGCCAGCCACAAAGACAGGGTTTATGAAAAACTGTTTTTT. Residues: CASHKDRVYEKLFF.

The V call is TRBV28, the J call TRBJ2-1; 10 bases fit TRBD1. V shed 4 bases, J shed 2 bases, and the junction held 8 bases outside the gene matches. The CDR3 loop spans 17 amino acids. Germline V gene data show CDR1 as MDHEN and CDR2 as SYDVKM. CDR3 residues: CASSSPPGTGAYNEQFF. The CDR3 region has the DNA TGTGCCAGCAGTTCCCCGCCCGGGACAGGGGCCTACAATGAGCAGTTCTTC.

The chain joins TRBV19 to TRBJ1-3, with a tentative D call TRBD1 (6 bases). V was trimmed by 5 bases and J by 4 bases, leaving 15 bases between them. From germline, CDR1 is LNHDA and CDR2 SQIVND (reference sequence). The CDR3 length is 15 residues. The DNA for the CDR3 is TGTGCCAGTAGTGCCGCAACAGGGATCGGAAACACCATATATTTT. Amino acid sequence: CASSAATGIGNTIYF.

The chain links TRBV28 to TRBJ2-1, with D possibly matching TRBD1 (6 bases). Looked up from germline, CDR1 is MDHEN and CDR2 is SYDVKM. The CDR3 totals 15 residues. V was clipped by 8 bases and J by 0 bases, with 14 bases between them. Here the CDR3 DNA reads TGTGCCAGCTTCCACGGACAGAGCTCCTACAATGAGCAGTTCTTC. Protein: CASFHGQSSYNEQFF.

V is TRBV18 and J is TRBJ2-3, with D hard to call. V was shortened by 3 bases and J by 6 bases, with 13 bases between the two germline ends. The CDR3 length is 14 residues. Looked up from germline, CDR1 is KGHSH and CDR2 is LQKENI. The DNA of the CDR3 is TGTGCCAGCTCACCCTGGGCCTCCAGGGATACGCAGTATTTT. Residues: CASSPWASRDTQYF.

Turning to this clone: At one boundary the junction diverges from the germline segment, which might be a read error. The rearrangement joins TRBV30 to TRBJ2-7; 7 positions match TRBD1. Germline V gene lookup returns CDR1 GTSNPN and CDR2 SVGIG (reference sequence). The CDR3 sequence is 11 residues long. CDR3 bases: TGTGCCTGGAGTGTACGGGACAGTTTGATGTTC. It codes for CAWSVRDSLMF.

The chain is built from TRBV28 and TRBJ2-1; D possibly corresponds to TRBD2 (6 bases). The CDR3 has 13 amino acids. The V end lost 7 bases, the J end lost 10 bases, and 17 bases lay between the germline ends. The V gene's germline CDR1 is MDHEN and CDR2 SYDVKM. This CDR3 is CASNLGSKAEQFF. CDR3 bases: TGTGCCAGCAACCTCGGGAGCAAAGCCGAGCAGTTCTTC.

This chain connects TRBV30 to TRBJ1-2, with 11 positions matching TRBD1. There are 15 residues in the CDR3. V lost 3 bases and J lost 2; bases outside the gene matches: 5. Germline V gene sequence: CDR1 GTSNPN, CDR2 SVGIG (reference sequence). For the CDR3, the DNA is TGTGCCTGGAGCCCAGGACAGGGGGCGAACTATGGCTACACCTTC. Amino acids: CAWSPGQGANYGYTF.

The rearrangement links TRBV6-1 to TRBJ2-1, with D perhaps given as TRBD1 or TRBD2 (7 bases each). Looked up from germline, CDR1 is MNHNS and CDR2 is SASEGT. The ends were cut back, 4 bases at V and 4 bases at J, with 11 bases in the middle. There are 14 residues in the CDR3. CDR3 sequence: CASSGGGQYNEQFF. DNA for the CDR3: TGTGCCAGCAGTGGCGGGGGACAGTACAATGAGCAGTTCTTC.

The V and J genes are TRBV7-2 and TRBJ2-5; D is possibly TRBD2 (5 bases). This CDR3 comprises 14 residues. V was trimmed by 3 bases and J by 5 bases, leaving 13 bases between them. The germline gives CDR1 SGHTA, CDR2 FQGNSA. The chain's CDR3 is CASSLFSGFETQYF. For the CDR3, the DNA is TGTGCCAGCAGCTTGTTTTCGGGGTTTGAGACCCAGTACTTC.

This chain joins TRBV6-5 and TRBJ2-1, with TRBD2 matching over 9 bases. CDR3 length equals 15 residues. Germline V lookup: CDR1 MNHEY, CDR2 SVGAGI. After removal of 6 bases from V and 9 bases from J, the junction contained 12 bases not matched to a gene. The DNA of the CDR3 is TGTGCCAGCAGCTCCACTACGCGGGGGGGCGGTGAGCAGTTCTTC. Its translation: CASSSTTRGGGEQFF.

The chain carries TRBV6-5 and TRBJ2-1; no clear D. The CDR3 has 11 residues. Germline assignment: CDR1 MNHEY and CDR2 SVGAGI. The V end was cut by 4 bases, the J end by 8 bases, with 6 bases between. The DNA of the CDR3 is TGTGCCAGCAGTTCGCCGTATGAGCAGTTCTTC. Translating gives CASSSPYEQFF.

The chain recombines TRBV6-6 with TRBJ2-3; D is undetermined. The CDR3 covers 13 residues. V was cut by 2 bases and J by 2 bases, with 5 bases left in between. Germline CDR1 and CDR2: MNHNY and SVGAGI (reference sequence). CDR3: CASSYLTTDTQYF. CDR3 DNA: TGTGCCAGCAGTTACCTAACCACAGATACGCAGTATTTT.

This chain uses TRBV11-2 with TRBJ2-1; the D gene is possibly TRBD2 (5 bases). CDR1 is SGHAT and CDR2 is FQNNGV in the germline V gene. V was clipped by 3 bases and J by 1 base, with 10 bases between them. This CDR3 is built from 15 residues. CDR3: CASSFRRESYNEQFF. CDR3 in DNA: TGTGCCAGCAGCTTTAGACGGGAATCCTACAATGAGCAGTTCTTC.

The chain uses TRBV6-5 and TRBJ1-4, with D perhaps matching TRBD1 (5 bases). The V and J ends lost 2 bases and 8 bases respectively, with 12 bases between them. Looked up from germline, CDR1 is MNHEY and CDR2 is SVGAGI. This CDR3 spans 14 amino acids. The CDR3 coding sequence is TGTGCCAGCAGTTACCGAGGGGTGGACGAAAAACTGTTTTTT. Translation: CASSYRGVDEKLFF.

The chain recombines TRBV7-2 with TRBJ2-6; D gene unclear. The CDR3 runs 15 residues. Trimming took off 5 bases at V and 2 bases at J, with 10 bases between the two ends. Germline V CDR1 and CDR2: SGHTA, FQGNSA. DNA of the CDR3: TGTGCCAGCAGCGGCATGGGTGCTGGGGCCAACGTCCTGACTTTC. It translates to CASSGMGAGANVLTF.

The CDR3 bases are TGTGCCAGCAGTTTTCCCAACCGTCGTGGCTACACCTTC. Residues: CASSFPNRRGYTF. The chain joins TRBV28 to TRBJ1-2, with D unclear. This CDR3 is 13 amino acids long. CDR1 and CDR2 from the germline V gene are MDHEN and SYDVKM. Trimming stripped 3 bases from V and 7 bases from J, with 12 bases between.

The chain's CDR3 is CASSQDAGGKQTDTQYF. As DNA, the CDR3 is TGCGCCAGCAGCCAAGATGCCGGGGGCAAACAAACAGATACGCAGTATTTT. V gene TRBV4-3 combines with J gene TRBJ2-3; TRBD1 or TRBD2 may be the D gene (6 bases each). There are 17 residues in the CDR3. Trimming left V 0 bases short and J 3 bases short, with 16 bases between. The V gene's germline CDR1 is LGHNA and CDR2 YSLEER.

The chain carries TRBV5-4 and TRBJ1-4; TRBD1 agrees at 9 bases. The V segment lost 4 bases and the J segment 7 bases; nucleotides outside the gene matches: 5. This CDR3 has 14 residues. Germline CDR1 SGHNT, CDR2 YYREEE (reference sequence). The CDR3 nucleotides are TGTGCCAGCAGCACAGGGACAGGGAGTGAAAAACTGTTTTTT. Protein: CASSTGTGSEKLFF.

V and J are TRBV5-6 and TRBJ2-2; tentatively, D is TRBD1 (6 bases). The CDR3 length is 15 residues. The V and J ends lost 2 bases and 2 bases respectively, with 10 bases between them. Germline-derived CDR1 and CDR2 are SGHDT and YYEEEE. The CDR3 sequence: CASSLGTLNTGELFF. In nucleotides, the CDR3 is TGTGCCAGCAGCTTAGGGACACTTAACACCGGGGAGCTGTTTTTT.

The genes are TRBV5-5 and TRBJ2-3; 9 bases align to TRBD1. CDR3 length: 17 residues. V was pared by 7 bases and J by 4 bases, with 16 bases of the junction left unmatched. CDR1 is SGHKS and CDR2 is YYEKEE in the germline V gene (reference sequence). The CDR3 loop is CASWTGAALGLSDTQYF. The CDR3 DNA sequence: TGTGCCAGCTGGACAGGGGCCGCCCTAGGGTTGTCAGATACGCAGTATTTT. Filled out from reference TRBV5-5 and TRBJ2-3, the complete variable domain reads DAGVTQSPTHLIKTRGQQVTLRCSPISGHKSVSWYQQVLGQGPQFIFQYYEKEERGRGNFPDRFSARQFPNYSSELNVNALLLGDSALYLCASWTGAALGLSDTQYFGPGTRLTVL.

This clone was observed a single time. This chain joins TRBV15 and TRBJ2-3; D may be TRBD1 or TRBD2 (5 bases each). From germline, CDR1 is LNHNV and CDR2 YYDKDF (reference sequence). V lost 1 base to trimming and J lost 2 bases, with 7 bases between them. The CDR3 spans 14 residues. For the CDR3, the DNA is TGTGCCACCAGCAGAGGGGGGTACACAGATACGCAGTATTTT. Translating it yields CATSRGGYTDTQYF.

The CDR3 DNA is TGTGCCAGCATTTTACAGGGGCCCACCGGGGAGCTGTTTTTT. Translation: CASILQGPTGELFF. This chain links TRBV2 with TRBJ2-2; 7 positions agree with TRBD1. The CDR3 has 14 amino acids. With 7 bases clipped from V and 4 bases from J, the junction kept 6 bases outside the gene matches. Germline-derived CDR1 and CDR2 are SNHLY and FYNNEI.